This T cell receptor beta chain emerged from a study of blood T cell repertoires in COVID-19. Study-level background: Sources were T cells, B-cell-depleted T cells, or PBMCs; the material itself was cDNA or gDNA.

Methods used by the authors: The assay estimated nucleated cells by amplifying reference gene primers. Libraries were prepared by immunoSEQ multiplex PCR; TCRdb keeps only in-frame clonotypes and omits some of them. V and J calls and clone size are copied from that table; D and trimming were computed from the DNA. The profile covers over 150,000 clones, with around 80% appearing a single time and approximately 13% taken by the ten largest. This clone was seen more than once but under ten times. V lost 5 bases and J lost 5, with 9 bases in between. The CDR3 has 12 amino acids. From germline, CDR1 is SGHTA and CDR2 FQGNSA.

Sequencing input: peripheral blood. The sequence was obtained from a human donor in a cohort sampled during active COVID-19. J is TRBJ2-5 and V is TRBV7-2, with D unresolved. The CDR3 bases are TGTGCCAGCAGCCACGACGGGGAGACCCAGTACTTC. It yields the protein CASSHDGETQYF.